The 17 T cell receptor beta chains given below trace back to one sample, sequenced in a study of cytomegalovirus exposure and HLA in healthy donors. The PCR had 60 Vbeta and 13 Jbeta primers. Profiling relied on immunoSEQ multiplex PCR, and the TCRdb table lists in-frame clones only, not all of them. The data hold about 270,000 clones, with roughly two thirds observed a single time. The sample was PBMCs. Every receptor here comes from a female donor in good health and CMV-seronegative.

V is TRBV7-6 and J is TRBJ1-3; D remains unclear. CDR1 and CDR2 from the germline V gene are SGHVS and FNYEAQ. Trimming stripped 7 bases from V and 4 bases from J, with 5 bases between. The CDR3 spans 11 residues. CDR3 in DNA: TGTGCCAGCACCCCGGGAAACACCATATATTTT. Translating it yields CASTPGNTIYF.

The V call is TRBV7-2, the J call TRBJ1-1, with D maybe TRBD1 (6 bases). Germline CDR1 and CDR2: SGHTA and FQGNSA. CDR3 length: 13 amino acids. Trimming removed 5 bases from V and 5 bases from J, with 12 bases in between. CDR3 residues: CASSITGMTEAFF. The CDR3 DNA sequence: TGTGCCAGCAGCATTACAGGGATGACTGAAGCTTTCTTT.

The genes are TRBV6-1 and TRBJ1-6; D is ambiguous. The CDR3 sequence is 14 residues long. V lost 2 bases, J lost 11 bases, and 13 bases lay in between. CDR1 is MNHNS and CDR2 is SASEGT in the germline V gene. The chain's CDR3 is CASSEPGNVTPLHF. The DNA of the CDR3 is TGTGCCAGCAGTGAACCGGGGAACGTTACACCCCTCCACTTT.

In DNA, the CDR3 is TGCGCCAGCAGCCATAGCGGGGTACAAGAGACCCAGTACTTC. Amino acids: CASSHSGVQETQYF. The chain carries TRBV4-1 and TRBJ2-5; 8 bases match TRBD2. The CDR3 consists of 14 residues. Germline CDR1 MGHRA, CDR2 YSYEKL. With 3 bases clipped from V and 2 bases from J, the junction kept 2 bases outside the gene matches.

The chain is built from TRBV14 and TRBJ2-3; D call uncertain. The V end was cut by 2 bases, the J end by 2 bases, with 11 bases between. This CDR3 comprises 15 residues. Germline V gene data show CDR1 as SGHDN and CDR2 as FVKESK. The CDR3 sequence is CASSQSGGITDTQYF. CDR3 bases: TGTGCCAGCAGCCAAAGTGGCGGAATCACAGATACGCAGTATTTT.

The chain couples TRBV11-3 to TRBJ2-5; TRBD2 might be the D (5 bases). The ends were cut back, 1 base at V and 5 bases at J, with 8 bases in the middle. The CDR3 runs to 13 residues. Looked up from germline, CDR1 is SGHNT and CDR2 is YENEEA. The CDR3, as DNA: TGTGCCAGCAGCTTAGTACGGGGTGAGACCCAGTACTTC. Its translation is CASSLVRGETQYF.

The chain has TRBV5-1 and TRBJ1-4, with 7 bases lining up with TRBD1. The germline V gene has CDR1 SGHRS and CDR2 YFSETQ. CDR3 length equals 19 residues. Losses at the gene ends were 0 bases for V and 3 bases for J; bases not matched to a gene: 14. The CDR3 here is CASSLGGRQGYTPNEKLFF. In DNA form, the CDR3 reads TGCGCCAGCAGCTTGGGAGGACGACAGGGATATACTCCTAATGAAAAACTGTTTTTT.

A note on this clone: At one boundary the junction diverges from the germline segment, which might be a read error. The chain joins TRBV18 to TRBJ1-1, with a possible D match to TRBD1 (5 bases). The length of the CDR3 is 13 residues. Germline values: CDR1 KGHSH, CDR2 LQKENI. The chain's CDR3 is CATSRGGDTEAFF. The DNA of the CDR3 is TGTGCCACCTCACGGGGGGGGGACACTGAAGCTTTCTTT.

This clone was counted a few times. J is TRBJ2-3 and V is TRBV4-1; D possibly corresponds to TRBD2 (6 bases). The CDR3 consists of 17 residues. The germline gives CDR1 MGHRA, CDR2 YSYEKL. Trimming removed 0 bases at V and 5 bases at J, with 18 bases between. For the CDR3, the DNA is TGCGCCAGCAGCCAAGACCGCGGGACTCAAAGGGTAGATACGCAGTATTTT. Protein sequence: CASSQDRGTQRVDTQYF.

This chain links TRBV11-2 with TRBJ2-7; 8 nucleotides align to TRBD1. The CDR3 contains 14 residues. V shed 2 bases and J 3 bases; nucleotides not matched to a gene: 3. Per the germline V gene, CDR1 is SGHAT and CDR2 is FQNNGV. The CDR3 sequence is CASSLTTGGYEQYF. The CDR3 nucleotides read TGTGCCAGCAGCTTAACCACAGGGGGCTACGAGCAGTACTTC.

The CDR3 DNA reads TGTGCCAGCAGTTGGGGACAGGTGAACACTGAAGCTTTCTTT. Encoded protein: CASSWGQVNTEAFF. This chain links TRBV6-5 with TRBJ1-1; 8 positions agree with TRBD1. The CDR3 sequence is 14 residues long. CDR1 is MNHEY and CDR2 is SVGAGI in the germline V gene. Trimming at V came to 4 bases and at J to 0 bases, leaving 1 base not matched to a gene.

V usage is TRBV19 and J usage is TRBJ1-2; TRBD1 might be the D (5 bases). CDR1 and CDR2 from the germline V gene are LNHDA and SQIVND (reference sequence). The length of the CDR3 is 11 residues. V gave up 10 bases and J gave up 8 bases, with 14 bases separating them. The CDR3 DNA reads TGTGCCAAGTCAGGGTTCGAGGGCTACACCTTC. Translating it yields CAKSGFEGYTF. The full variable domain, with the rest looked up from reference TRBV19 and TRBJ1-2, is DGGITQSPKYLFRKEGQNVTLSCEQNLNHDAMYWYRQDPGQGLRLIYYSQIVNDFQKGDIAEGYSVSREKKESFPLTVTSAQKNPTAFYLCAKSGFEGYTFGSGTRLTVV.

The gene calls are TRBV6-6 and TRBJ2-7; TRBD1 agrees at 8 bases. Germline CDR1 MNHNY, CDR2 SVGAGI (reference sequence). J gave up 4 bases and V 2 bases, and 7 bases lay outside the gene matches. This CDR3 has 15 residues. CDR3 sequence: CASSYGTGRGYEQYF. CDR3 nucleotide sequence: TGTGCCAGCAGTTACGGGACAGGCCGTGGGTACGAGCAGTACTTC.

This clone has more than one count but fewer than ten. The rearrangement joins TRBV19 to TRBJ1-3, with D unresolved. The V gene lost 7 bases and the J gene lost 0 bases, with 13 bases spanning the gap. CDR1 is LNHDA, CDR2 SQIVND, per germline (reference sequence). CDR3 length equals 15 residues. The CDR3 sequence is CASNEGTSSGNTIYF. The CDR3 DNA reads TGTGCCAGTAACGAGGGAACCTCCTCTGGAAACACCATATATTTT.

This chain uses TRBV6-5 with TRBJ1-1, with D tentatively TRBD1 (6 bases). Trimming shortened V by 6 bases and J by 6 bases, and 14 bases separated the two germline ends. CDR3 length: 13 residues. The germline V gene encodes CDR1 MNHEY and CDR2 SVGAGI. CDR3: CASRRGEGAEAFF. CDR3 DNA sequence: TGTGCCAGCAGACGGGGGGAGGGGGCTGAAGCTTTCTTT.

The chain joins TRBV15 to TRBJ1-1; 12 bases agree with TRBD1. Germline CDR1 reads LNHNV; CDR2 reads YYDKDF (reference sequence). This CDR3 spans 17 amino acids. Trimming cost V 4 bases and J 1 base; bases outside gene matches: 7. The CDR3 spells CATSNGTGGAGNTEAFF. The CDR3 nucleotides read TGTGCCACCAGCAATGGGACAGGGGGCGCCGGGAACACTGAAGCTTTCTTT.

The sample holds a few counts of this clone. V and J are TRBV7-2 and TRBJ1-5; no clear D. Germline V CDR1 and CDR2: SGHTA, FQGNSA. Trimming removed 2 bases at V and 11 bases at J, with 16 bases between. The CDR3 runs 14 residues. The CDR3 DNA reads TGTGCCAGCAGCTTAACCTCCGGCCTAGAGGCCCAGCATTTT. Translated, it gives CASSLTSGLEAQHF.